The sequence of this TCR beta chain was determined in a study of CD8 T cells in Susac syndrome. The study, taken as a whole, reports: Acknowledgment was made by the study that its TCR sequencing and HLA analysis involved a relatively small number of individuals.

As to this clonotype: Its antigen is undetermined.

TEMRA cells were enriched by FACS, while CD8+ and CD4+ T cells were obtained through a negative isolation that was performed magnetically. After removal of 4 bases from V and 4 bases from J, the junction contained 7 bases not matched to a gene. The CDR3 runs to 15 residues. Germline V gene data show CDR1 as LGHDT and CDR2 as YNNKEL (reference sequence). RNA was extracted with the RNeasy kit, and a quantity of roughly 0.45 to 1 ug was reverse transcribed using random hexamers. An immunoSEQ multiplex PCR amplified TCR beta CDR3 over 54 Vbeta and 13 Jbeta. MiXCR, run by TCRdb on the immunoSEQ multiplex PCR reads, gives a single entry per CDR3 protein. The repertoire includes some 120,000 distinct CDR3 sequences, about 95% of them detected once, and around 0.12% sits in the top ten.

The receptor was isolated from a human donor in good health. The source material was CD4+ T cells from PBMCs. The chain links TRBV3-1 to TRBJ2-1, with 7 bases fitting TRBD2. CDR3: CASSPVSGGYNEQFF. CDR3 DNA: TGTGCCAGCAGCCCCGTGTCCGGGGGGTACAATGAGCAGTTCTTC.